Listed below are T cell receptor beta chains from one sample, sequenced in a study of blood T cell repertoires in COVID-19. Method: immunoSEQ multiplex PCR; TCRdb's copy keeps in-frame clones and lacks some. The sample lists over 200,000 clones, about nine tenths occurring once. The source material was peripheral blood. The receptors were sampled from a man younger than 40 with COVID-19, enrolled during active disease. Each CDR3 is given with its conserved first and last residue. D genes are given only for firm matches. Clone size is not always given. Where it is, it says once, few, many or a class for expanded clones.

CDR3nt: TGTGCCAGCAGTTTAGTAGGTCTAGCGGGAAACTACGAGCAGTACTTC; CDR3aa: CASSLVGLAGNYEQYF; d_gene: TRBD2; abundance: once; j_gene: TRBJ2-7; v_gene: TRBV28
CDR3nt: TGTGCCAGCAGTCTTCTGGGACAGGCCTACAATGAGCAGTTCTTC; CDR3aa: CASSLLGQAYNEQFF; d_gene: TRBD1; abundance: once; j_gene: TRBJ2-1; v_gene: TRBV6-6
CDR3nt: TGTGCCAGCAGTTTGCCAGGACAGGGTACAGATACGCAGTATTTT; CDR3aa: CASSLPGQGTDTQYF; d_gene: TRBD1; abundance: .; j_gene: TRBJ2-3; v_gene: TRBV27
CDR3nt: TGTGCCAGCAGCCCGGGACAGGGCAATGAGCAGTTCTTC; CDR3aa: CASSPGQGNEQFF; d_gene: TRBD1; abundance: .; j_gene: TRBJ2-1; v_gene: TRBV7-3
CDR3nt: TGTGCCAGCAGCCAAGATGCGGCGGGAGACTACAATGAGCAGTTCTTC; CDR3aa: CASSQDAAGDYNEQFF; d_gene: TRBD2; abundance: .; j_gene: TRBJ2-1; v_gene: TRBV4-2
CDR3nt: TGTGCCAGCAGCGGTCCCGGGAGAAGCGACTATGGCTACACCTTC; CDR3aa: CASSGPGRSDYGYTF; d_gene: .; abundance: once; j_gene: TRBJ1-2; v_gene: TRBV5-6
CDR3nt: TGTGCCAGCAGTGAAGCAGTTCTAGCTAACTATGGCTACACCTTC; CDR3aa: CASSEAVLANYGYTF; d_gene: .; abundance: .; j_gene: TRBJ1-2; v_gene: TRBV6-1
CDR3nt: TGTGCCAGCAGCCAAGACACGCCCCCTAGCGAGTCATCCTACGAGCAGTACTTC; CDR3aa: CASSQDTPPSESSYEQYF; d_gene: .; abundance: .; j_gene: TRBJ2-7; v_gene: TRBV3-1/TRBV3-2
CDR3nt: TGTGCCAGTAGTATCGGGTCCTTCTTCTCTGGAAACACCATATATTTT; CDR3aa: CASSIGSFFSGNTIYF; d_gene: .; abundance: .; j_gene: TRBJ1-3; v_gene: TRBV19
CDR3nt: TGCGCCAGCAGTCCTGTGTTCAGGGGAGTCCACGAGCAGTACTTC; CDR3aa: CASSPVFRGVHEQYF; d_gene: .; abundance: few; j_gene: TRBJ2-7; v_gene: TRBV5-1
CDR3nt: TGTGCCAGCAGCCCCCTGGGTAGGTGGCGGGAGCAGTACTTC; CDR3aa: CASSPLGRWREQYF; d_gene: .; abundance: .; j_gene: TRBJ2-7; v_gene: TRBV7-9
CDR3nt: TGTGCCAGCAGCCTTCTGGGGACAGGGGCCTACGAGCAGTACTTC; CDR3aa: CASSLLGTGAYEQYF; d_gene: TRBD1; abundance: .; j_gene: TRBJ2-7; v_gene: TRBV5-6
CDR3nt: TGTGCCAGCAGGTATCACTCCGAGACTAGCGGGAGGATCCGGAGCTCCTACAATGAGCAGTTCTTC; CDR3aa: CASRYHSETSGRIRSSYNEQFF; d_gene: TRBD2; abundance: .; j_gene: TRBJ2-1; v_gene: TRBV28
CDR3nt: TGCGCCAGCAGCCGGACGGGGGGCGCTGATTCACCCCTCCACTTT; CDR3aa: CASSRTGGADSPLHF; d_gene: .; abundance: .; j_gene: TRBJ1-6; v_gene: TRBV4-3
CDR3nt: TGCGCCAGCAGCCGAGGGACAGGGAATAATTCACCCCTCCACTTT; CDR3aa: CASSRGTGNNSPLHF; d_gene: TRBD1; abundance: .; j_gene: TRBJ1-6; v_gene: TRBV4-1
CDR3nt: TGTGCCAGCAGTCCTTATAGAGATAACACCGGGGAGCTGTTTTTT; CDR3aa: CASSPYRDNTGELFF; d_gene: .; abundance: .; j_gene: TRBJ2-2; v_gene: TRBV28
CDR3nt: TGCGCCAGCAGCCAAGAATGGGCTTCACCCCTCCACTTT; CDR3aa: CASSQEWASPLHF; d_gene: .; abundance: .; j_gene: TRBJ1-6; v_gene: TRBV4-3
CDR3nt: TGCAGCGTTGGGTTCGGGACAGGGGAGACCCAGTACTTC; CDR3aa: CSVGFGTGETQYF; d_gene: TRBD1; abundance: .; j_gene: TRBJ2-5; v_gene: TRBV29-1
CDR3nt: TGTGCCACCAGCAGCCGGGACAGGGTTTATGGCTACACCTTC; CDR3aa: CATSSRDRVYGYTF; d_gene: TRBD1; abundance: .; j_gene: TRBJ1-2; v_gene: TRBV15
CDR3nt: TGTGCCAGCAGCACAAGGAGGGCCAACGCAGATACGCAGTATTTT; CDR3aa: CASSTRRANADTQYF; d_gene: .; abundance: once; j_gene: TRBJ2-3; v_gene: TRBV9
CDR3nt: TGTGCCAGCAGTTACTCCGCGGGGGACAACTACGAGCAGTACTTC; CDR3aa: CASSYSAGDNYEQYF; d_gene: .; abundance: once; j_gene: TRBJ2-7; v_gene: TRBV6-5
CDR3nt: TGTGCCAGCAGTTACGATACCCCGACAGCCAACTATGGCTACACCTTC; CDR3aa: CASSYDTPTANYGYTF; d_gene: .; abundance: .; j_gene: TRBJ1-2; v_gene: TRBV6-5
CDR3nt: TGTGCCAGCAGTTTCCGAGCTCCCTACAATGAGCAGTTCTTC; CDR3aa: CASSFRAPYNEQFF; d_gene: .; abundance: .; j_gene: TRBJ2-1; v_gene: TRBV27
CDR3nt: TGCAGCGTTGCGCTAGCGGGAGGGCCAGGCAATGAGCAGTTCTTC; CDR3aa: CSVALAGGPGNEQFF; d_gene: TRBD2; abundance: .; j_gene: TRBJ2-1; v_gene: TRBV29-1
CDR3nt: TGTGCCAGCAGCCGGGCCGGGACACAACCCTACGAGCAGTACTTC; CDR3aa: CASSRAGTQPYEQYF; d_gene: .; abundance: .; j_gene: TRBJ2-7; v_gene: TRBV5-5
CDR3nt: TGTGCCAGCAGCTTGGGTGTTCCGGGGGACTATGGCTACACCTTC; CDR3aa: CASSLGVPGDYGYTF; d_gene: .; abundance: .; j_gene: TRBJ1-2; v_gene: TRBV5-6
CDR3nt: TGTGCCAGCAGCGGCCACCGTCAAGAGACCCAGTACTTC; CDR3aa: CASSGHRQETQYF; d_gene: .; abundance: .; j_gene: TRBJ2-5; v_gene: TRBV5-5
CDR3nt: TGTGCCAGCCGGGACAGGGTTGTAACTGAAGCTTTCTTT; CDR3aa: CASRDRVVTEAFF; d_gene: TRBD1; abundance: .; j_gene: TRBJ1-1; v_gene: TRBV2